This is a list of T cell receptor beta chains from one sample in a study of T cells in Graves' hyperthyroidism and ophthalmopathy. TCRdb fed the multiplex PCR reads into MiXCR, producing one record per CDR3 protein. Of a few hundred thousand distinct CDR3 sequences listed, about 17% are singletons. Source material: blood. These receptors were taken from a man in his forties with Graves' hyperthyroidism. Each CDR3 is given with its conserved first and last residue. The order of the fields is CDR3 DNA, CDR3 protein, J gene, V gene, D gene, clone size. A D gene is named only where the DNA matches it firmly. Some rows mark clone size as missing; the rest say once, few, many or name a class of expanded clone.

CDR3nt: TGTGCCAGCAGCCGACTAGCGGGGGGGTTTTCAGATACGCAGTATTTT
CDR3aa: CASSRLAGGFSDTQYF
j_gene: TRBJ2-3
v_gene: TRBV7-3
d_gene: TRBD2
abundance: -

CDR3nt: TGCGCCAGCAGTGAGTCTGAACTAGTCGGGGAGCAGTTCTTC
CDR3aa: CASSESELVGEQFF
j_gene: TRBJ2-1
v_gene: TRBV10-1
d_gene: -
abundance: few

CDR3nt: TGTGCCAGCAGCGTTAGCGGGGAACGTCGACTTAACACCGGGGAGCTGTTTTTT
CDR3aa: CASSVSGERRLNTGELFF
j_gene: TRBJ2-2
v_gene: TRBV5-1
d_gene: TRBD2
abundance: -

CDR3nt: TGTGCCAGCAGAGGGTTTGTGTTTAGCACAGATACGCAGTATTTT
CDR3aa: CASRGFVFSTDTQYF
j_gene: TRBJ2-3
v_gene: TRBV5-5
d_gene: -
abundance: few

CDR3nt: TGTGCCAGCAGCTTTGCGTTGGGGGACTATGGCTACACCTTC
CDR3aa: CASSFALGDYGYTF
j_gene: TRBJ1-2
v_gene: TRBV7-3
d_gene: -
abundance: many

CDR3nt: TGCAGTGCTAGAGATCGCGGAGGTTCTGGGGCCAACGTCCTGACTTTC
CDR3aa: CSARDRGGSGANVLTF
j_gene: TRBJ2-6
v_gene: TRBV20-1
d_gene: -
abundance: many

CDR3nt: TGTGCCACCATCATACCAGGGGGTGAGCAGTTCTTC
CDR3aa: CATIIPGGEQFF
j_gene: TRBJ2-1
v_gene: TRBV27
d_gene: TRBD1
abundance: many

CDR3nt: TGTGCCAGCAGCGCAGGGAATTCGGGGGAGACCCAGTACTTC
CDR3aa: CASSAGNSGETQYF
j_gene: TRBJ2-5
v_gene: TRBV9
d_gene: -
abundance: -

CDR3nt: TGTGCCAGCAGTGAATCCGGGACTATGACAGATACGCAGTATTTT
CDR3aa: CASSESGTMTDTQYF
j_gene: TRBJ2-3
v_gene: TRBV25-1
d_gene: TRBD2
abundance: few

CDR3nt: TGTGCCAGCAGTGAAGAAGCTATTAACACTGAAGCTTTCTTT
CDR3aa: CASSEEAINTEAFF
j_gene: TRBJ1-1
v_gene: TRBV2
d_gene: -
abundance: many

CDR3nt: TGTGCCAGCAGTACACCGGGACAGATATACGAGCAGTACTTC
CDR3aa: CASSTPGQIYEQYF
j_gene: TRBJ2-7
v_gene: TRBV28
d_gene: TRBD1
abundance: many

CDR3nt: TGTGCCAGCAGCCGACTAGCGGGGTTTGAGACCCAGTACTTC
CDR3aa: CASSRLAGFETQYF
j_gene: TRBJ2-5
v_gene: TRBV7-3
d_gene: TRBD2
abundance: -

CDR3nt: TGTGCCAGCAGTCCGGACAGATTGAACACTGAAGCTTTCTTT
CDR3aa: CASSPDRLNTEAFF
j_gene: TRBJ1-1
v_gene: TRBV12-3/TRBV12-4
d_gene: -
abundance: many

CDR3nt: TGTGCCAGCAGTTACGGGGTTTACAGGGGGAGGACCACCGGGGAGCTGTTTTTT
CDR3aa: CASSYGVYRGRTTGELFF
j_gene: TRBJ2-2
v_gene: TRBV6-2/TRBV6-3
d_gene: TRBD1
abundance: -

CDR3nt: TGTGCCAGCAGCGAGACAGGTCATGCGGGCTATGGCTACACCTTC
CDR3aa: CASSETGHAGYGYTF
j_gene: TRBJ1-2
v_gene: TRBV9
d_gene: -
abundance: many

CDR3nt: TGTGCCAGCAGCCAGGAATGGAACACTGAAGCTTTCTTT
CDR3aa: CASSQEWNTEAFF
j_gene: TRBJ1-1
v_gene: TRBV7-9
d_gene: -
abundance: many

CDR3nt: TGTGCCAGCAGCTTGACCGGGACTAGTGGTATGAGGGATACGCAGTATTTT
CDR3aa: CASSLTGTSGMRDTQYF
j_gene: TRBJ2-3
v_gene: TRBV7-2
d_gene: TRBD2
abundance: -

CDR3nt: TGTGCCAGCAGCTTAACCCGGAGGGGCTTTAGCACAGATACGCAGTATTTT
CDR3aa: CASSLTRRGFSTDTQYF
j_gene: TRBJ2-3
v_gene: TRBV7-3
d_gene: -
abundance: -

CDR3nt: TGTGCCAGCAGCTTACGGAACGGCCAAGAGACCCAGTACTTC
CDR3aa: CASSLRNGQETQYF
j_gene: TRBJ2-5
v_gene: TRBV7-8
d_gene: -
abundance: many

CDR3nt: TGCAGTGCTGGGACCTCAGGGGGCTACACCTTC
CDR3aa: CSAGTSGGYTF
j_gene: TRBJ1-2
v_gene: TRBV20-1
d_gene: -
abundance: -

CDR3nt: TGTGCCACCAGTGGACAGGTTAGCACAGATACGCAGTATTTT
CDR3aa: CATSGQVSTDTQYF
j_gene: TRBJ2-3
v_gene: TRBV24-1
d_gene: -
abundance: many

CDR3nt: TGTGCCAGCAGCATAGACAGCATGGCCTACGAGCAGTACTTC
CDR3aa: CASSIDSMAYEQYF
j_gene: TRBJ2-7
v_gene: TRBV9
d_gene: -
abundance: many

CDR3nt: TGTGCCAGCAGGGGGGGACAGGCTCGTGAGACCCAGTACTTC
CDR3aa: CASRGGQARETQYF
j_gene: TRBJ2-5
v_gene: TRBV2
d_gene: TRBD1
abundance: -

CDR3nt: TGCAGTGCTAGAGATGCGTTAGCGGTGGCCAAAAACATTCAGTACTTC
CDR3aa: CSARDALAVAKNIQYF
j_gene: TRBJ2-4
v_gene: TRBV20-1
d_gene: -
abundance: -

CDR3nt: TGTGCCAGCAGTGTACACAGCATGGAAGGGACCCAGTACTTC
CDR3aa: CASSVHSMEGTQYF
j_gene: TRBJ2-5
v_gene: TRBV6-1
d_gene: -
abundance: many

CDR3nt: TGTGCCAGCAGCTCCGGGACAGGGGATGAAGATACGCAGTATTTT
CDR3aa: CASSSGTGDEDTQYF
j_gene: TRBJ2-3
v_gene: TRBV6-2/TRBV6-3
d_gene: TRBD1
abundance: few

CDR3nt: TGCAGTGCTAGAGATATTGGACAGGATTACGAGCAGTACTTC
CDR3aa: CSARDIGQDYEQYF
j_gene: TRBJ2-7
v_gene: TRBV20-1
d_gene: TRBD1
abundance: many

CDR3nt: TGCAGCGTCTCCTCCGGGGGGCAGGGGGGTGAGCAGTTCTTC
CDR3aa: CSVSSGGQGGEQFF
j_gene: TRBJ2-1
v_gene: TRBV29-1
d_gene: -
abundance: -

CDR3nt: TGTGCCAGTAGTCGGGGACAGGGCTGGCGTACTGGGGCCAACGTCCTGACTTTC
CDR3aa: CASSRGQGWRTGANVLTF
j_gene: TRBJ2-6
v_gene: TRBV19
d_gene: TRBD1
abundance: -

CDR3nt: TGTGCCAGCAGCTTAGGTGGGGAGGGCCACGAGCAGTACTTC
CDR3aa: CASSLGGEGHEQYF
j_gene: TRBJ2-7
v_gene: TRBV7-9
d_gene: TRBD2
abundance: many

CDR3nt: TGTGCCAGCAGCTCTCTAGAATTTGTGCAGTTCTTC
CDR3aa: CASSSLEFVQFF
j_gene: TRBJ2-1
v_gene: TRBV7-8
d_gene: -
abundance: many

CDR3nt: TGTGCCAGCAGCTCAGTTGCCACCGGGGAGCTGTTTTTT
CDR3aa: CASSSVATGELFF
j_gene: TRBJ2-2
v_gene: TRBV2
d_gene: -
abundance: many

CDR3nt: TGTGCCAGTACAGCGCAGTCCATTAGCACAGATACGCAGTATTTT
CDR3aa: CASTAQSISTDTQYF
j_gene: TRBJ2-3
v_gene: TRBV11-2
d_gene: -
abundance: many

CDR3nt: TGTGCCTGGGGTCGGGGTACTGAAGCTTTCTTT
CDR3aa: CAWGRGTEAFF
j_gene: TRBJ1-1
v_gene: TRBV30
d_gene: -
abundance: once

CDR3nt: TGTGCCAGCATTGAGACAGCTGGAAACACCATATATTTT
CDR3aa: CASIETAGNTIYF
j_gene: TRBJ1-3
v_gene: TRBV2
d_gene: -
abundance: many

CDR3nt: TGTGCCAGCAACAGGGTACAAGAGACCCAGTACTTC
CDR3aa: CASNRVQETQYF
j_gene: TRBJ2-5
v_gene: TRBV2
d_gene: -
abundance: many

CDR3nt: TGTGCCAGCAGTCAAGCGGGGGGTTTGGGCACAGATACGCAGTATTTT
CDR3aa: CASSQAGGLGTDTQYF
j_gene: TRBJ2-3
v_gene: TRBV5-4
d_gene: TRBD2
abundance: -

CDR3nt: TGTGCCAGCAGCCCAACAAGGACAGGGTGGGAGGTAGCCCAGCATTTT
CDR3aa: CASSPTRTGWEVAQHF
j_gene: TRBJ1-5
v_gene: TRBV6-1
d_gene: TRBD1
abundance: -

CDR3nt: TGCAGTGCTAGTGGAGCGGGGGGTTCGCAAGAGACCCAGTACTTC
CDR3aa: CSASGAGGSQETQYF
j_gene: TRBJ2-5
v_gene: TRBV20-1
d_gene: TRBD2
abundance: -

CDR3nt: TGTGCCAGCATCTCCGAACTTCACTCCTACAATGAGCAGTTCTTC
CDR3aa: CASISELHSYNEQFF
j_gene: TRBJ2-1
v_gene: TRBV2
d_gene: -
abundance: many

CDR3nt: TGTGCCAGCAGTGCAGCAGGGCTGGTTTCTAATGAAAAACTGTTTTTT
CDR3aa: CASSAAGLVSNEKLFF
j_gene: TRBJ1-4
v_gene: TRBV2
d_gene: -
abundance: many

CDR3nt: TGTGCCAGCAGCCGGGCGGTGGGATTAACTAATGAAAAACTGTTTTTT
CDR3aa: CASSRAVGLTNEKLFF
j_gene: TRBJ1-4
v_gene: TRBV5-5
d_gene: -
abundance: many

CDR3nt: TGTGCCAGCAGCCCCAGGGAGGGGGCGGCTGGCTACACCTTC
CDR3aa: CASSPREGAAGYTF
j_gene: TRBJ1-2
v_gene: TRBV7-8
d_gene: TRBD1
abundance: -

CDR3nt: TGTGCCAGCAGCGTCGGGACACACAACACTGAAGCTTTCTTT
CDR3aa: CASSVGTHNTEAFF
j_gene: TRBJ1-1
v_gene: TRBV5-4
d_gene: -
abundance: -

CDR3nt: TGTGCCACCAAGACAGGGGGCTCCTACAATGAGCAGTTCTTC
CDR3aa: CATKTGGSYNEQFF
j_gene: TRBJ2-1
v_gene: TRBV19
d_gene: TRBD1
abundance: -

CDR3nt: TGCCCCAGCAGCGGTACAGGCGACACTGAAGCTTTCTTT
CDR3aa: CPSSGTGDTEAFF
j_gene: TRBJ1-1
v_gene: TRBV5-1
d_gene: -
abundance: -

CDR3nt: TGTGCCACCAGTGCGGGTATAGGCACTGAAGCTTTCTTT
CDR3aa: CATSAGIGTEAFF
j_gene: TRBJ1-1
v_gene: TRBV24-1
d_gene: -
abundance: -

CDR3nt: TGTGCCAGCAGCGTATTTGGCGGGGGGTTTAATGAGCAGTTCTTC
CDR3aa: CASSVFGGGFNEQFF
j_gene: TRBJ2-1
v_gene: TRBV9
d_gene: TRBD2
abundance: -

CDR3nt: TGTGCCAGCAGCCAGGGCCGCACTGAAGCTTTCTTT
CDR3aa: CASSQGRTEAFF
j_gene: TRBJ1-1
v_gene: TRBV3-1
d_gene: -
abundance: many

CDR3nt: TGTGCCAGCTCCCCCCCCGACTCTGGGGCCAACGTCCTGACTTTC
CDR3aa: CASSPPDSGANVLTF
j_gene: TRBJ2-6
v_gene: TRBV18
d_gene: -
abundance: many

CDR3nt: TGCAGTGCTAACCCATATTGGAACACTGAAGCTTTCTTT
CDR3aa: CSANPYWNTEAFF
j_gene: TRBJ1-1
v_gene: TRBV20-1
d_gene: -
abundance: -

CDR3nt: TGTGCCAGCAGCCGACAGGGGGCAGGAACCGGGGAGCTGTTTTTT
CDR3aa: CASSRQGAGTGELFF
j_gene: TRBJ2-2
v_gene: TRBV7-9
d_gene: TRBD1
abundance: -

CDR3nt: TGTGCCAGCAGCCACCGGACTAGCGGGGTAAACACCGGGGAGCTGTTTTTT
CDR3aa: CASSHRTSGVNTGELFF
j_gene: TRBJ2-2
v_gene: TRBV9
d_gene: TRBD2
abundance: many

CDR3nt: TGCGCCAGCAGCTTGTTAGGGACAGGGTCCCTCCTCTACGAGCAGTACTTC
CDR3aa: CASSLLGTGSLLYEQYF
j_gene: TRBJ2-7
v_gene: TRBV5-1
d_gene: TRBD1
abundance: -

CDR3nt: TGTGCCATCAGTGAAGAATCCGGGGCGAGTGATGAAAAACTGTTTTTT
CDR3aa: CAISEESGASDEKLFF
j_gene: TRBJ1-4
v_gene: TRBV10-3
d_gene: -
abundance: -

CDR3nt: TGTGCCAGCAGCACCGGGAGAGGGGATTCACCCCTCCACTTT
CDR3aa: CASSTGRGDSPLHF
j_gene: TRBJ1-6
v_gene: TRBV28
d_gene: -
abundance: many

CDR3nt: TGCAGTGCTAGCGGGGGCCTAGCGGGGGGGAGCTTCCGCGCAGATACGCAGTATTTT
CDR3aa: CSASGGLAGGSFRADTQYF
j_gene: TRBJ2-3
v_gene: TRBV20-1
d_gene: TRBD2
abundance: many

CDR3nt: TGTGCCAGCAGTCAACGGACAGGGGGCTCTGCTGAAGCTTTCTTT
CDR3aa: CASSQRTGGSAEAFF
j_gene: TRBJ1-1
v_gene: TRBV27
d_gene: TRBD1
abundance: many

CDR3nt: TGTGCCACCCAGGGGGGACATACCTACAATGAGCAGTTCTTC
CDR3aa: CATQGGHTYNEQFF
j_gene: TRBJ2-1
v_gene: TRBV7-9
d_gene: -
abundance: many

CDR3nt: TGCAGTGCTAGTTCTCCGCTCGGGGGAAGCTCCTACGAGCAGTACTTC
CDR3aa: CSASSPLGGSSYEQYF
j_gene: TRBJ2-7
v_gene: TRBV20-1
d_gene: -
abundance: many